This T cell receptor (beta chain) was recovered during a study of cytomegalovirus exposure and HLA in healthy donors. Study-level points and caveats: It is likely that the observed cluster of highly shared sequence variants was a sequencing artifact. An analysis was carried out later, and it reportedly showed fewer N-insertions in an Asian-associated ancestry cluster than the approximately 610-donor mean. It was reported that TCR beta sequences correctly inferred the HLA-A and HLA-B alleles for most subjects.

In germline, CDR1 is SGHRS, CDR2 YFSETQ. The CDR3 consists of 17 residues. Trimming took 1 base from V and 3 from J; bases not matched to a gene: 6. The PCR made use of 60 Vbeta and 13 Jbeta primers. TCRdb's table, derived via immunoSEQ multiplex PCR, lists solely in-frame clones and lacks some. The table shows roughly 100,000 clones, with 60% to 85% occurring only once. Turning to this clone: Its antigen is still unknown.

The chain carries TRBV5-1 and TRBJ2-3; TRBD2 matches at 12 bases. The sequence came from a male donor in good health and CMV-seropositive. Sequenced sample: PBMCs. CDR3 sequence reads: CASSLFSSGGGTDTQYF. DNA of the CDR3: TGCGCCAGCAGCTTGTTTTCTAGCGGGGGGGGGACAGATACGCAGTATTTT.